This T cell receptor (beta chain) stems from a study of T-cell memory formation after mild COVID-19. This clonotype was observed a few times. MiXCR was run by TCRdb on the 5' RACE reads, yielding one entry per CDR3 protein. The sample lists 250,000 to 300,000 distinct CDR3 sequences; roughly 15% were seen once. The sample taken for sequencing was PBMCs or a T cell subset sorted from them (not recorded which). The clonotype comes from a man aged 18 to 29 who had mild COVID-19 (a few samples of this study predate the infection). Cell type and time point are not known.

The CDR3 bases are TGTGCCAGCAGCGTCGACCTCAAAAACATTCAGTACTTC. Its translation is CASSVDLKNIQYF. J is TRBJ2-4 and V is TRBV9; D is uncertain. The CDR3 covers 13 residues. With 2 bases removed from V and 3 bases from J, the gap between germline ends came to 6 bases. Per the germline V gene, CDR1 is SGDLS and CDR2 is YYNGEE.